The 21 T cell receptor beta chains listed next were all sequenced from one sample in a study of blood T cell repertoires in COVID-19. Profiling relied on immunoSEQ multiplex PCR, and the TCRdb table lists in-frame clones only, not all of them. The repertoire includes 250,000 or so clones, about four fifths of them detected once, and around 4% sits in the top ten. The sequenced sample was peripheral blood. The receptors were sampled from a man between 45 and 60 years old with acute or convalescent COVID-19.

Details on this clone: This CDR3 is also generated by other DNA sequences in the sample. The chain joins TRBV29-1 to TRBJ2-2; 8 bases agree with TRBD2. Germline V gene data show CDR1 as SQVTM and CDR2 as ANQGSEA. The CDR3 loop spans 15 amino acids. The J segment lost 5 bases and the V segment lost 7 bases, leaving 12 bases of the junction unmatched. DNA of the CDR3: TGCAGCGCCGACCTCGGGGGCGGGGGGACCGGGGAGCTGTTTTTT. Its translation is CSADLGGGGTGELFF.

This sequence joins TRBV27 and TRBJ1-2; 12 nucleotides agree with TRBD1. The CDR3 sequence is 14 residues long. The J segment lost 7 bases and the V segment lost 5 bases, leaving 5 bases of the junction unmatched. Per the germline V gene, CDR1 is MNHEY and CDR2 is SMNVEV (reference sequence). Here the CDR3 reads CASSRDRGRGGYTF. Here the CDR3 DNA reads TGTGCCAGCAGTAGGGACAGGGGGCGAGGTGGCTACACCTTC.

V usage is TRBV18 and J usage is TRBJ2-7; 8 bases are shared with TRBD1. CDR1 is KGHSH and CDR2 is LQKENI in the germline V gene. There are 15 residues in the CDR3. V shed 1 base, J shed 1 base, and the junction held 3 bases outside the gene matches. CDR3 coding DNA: TGTGCCAGCTCACCACAGCGGACAGGGTCCTACGAGCAGTACTTC. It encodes CASSPQRTGSYEQYF.

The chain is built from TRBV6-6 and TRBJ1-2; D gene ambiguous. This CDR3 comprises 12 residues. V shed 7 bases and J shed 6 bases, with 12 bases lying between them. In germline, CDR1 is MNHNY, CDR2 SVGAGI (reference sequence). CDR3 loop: CASKAGGDGYTF. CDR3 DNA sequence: TGTGCCAGCAAAGCAGGCGGGGATGGCTACACCTTC.

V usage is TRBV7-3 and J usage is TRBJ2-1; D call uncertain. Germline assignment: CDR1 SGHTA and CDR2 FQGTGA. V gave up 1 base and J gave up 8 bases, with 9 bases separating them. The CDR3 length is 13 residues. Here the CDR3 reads CASSLKRTDEQFF. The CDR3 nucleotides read TGTGCCAGCAGCTTAAAAAGAACGGATGAGCAGTTCTTC.

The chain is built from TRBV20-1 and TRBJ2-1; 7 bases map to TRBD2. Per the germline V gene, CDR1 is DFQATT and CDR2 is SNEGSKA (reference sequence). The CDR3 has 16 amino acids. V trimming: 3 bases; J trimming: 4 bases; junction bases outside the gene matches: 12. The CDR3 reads CSASLLWTRDYNEQFF. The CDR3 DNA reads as TGCAGTGCTAGTTTGCTGTGGACTAGAGATTACAATGAGCAGTTCTTC.

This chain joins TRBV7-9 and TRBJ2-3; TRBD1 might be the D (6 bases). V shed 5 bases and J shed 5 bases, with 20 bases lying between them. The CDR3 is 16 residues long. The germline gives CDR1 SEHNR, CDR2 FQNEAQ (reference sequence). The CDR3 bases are TGTGCCAGCAGCCTCTTCTCCAGGGGCGCGGGAGATACGCAGTATTTT. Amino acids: CASSLFSRGAGDTQYF.

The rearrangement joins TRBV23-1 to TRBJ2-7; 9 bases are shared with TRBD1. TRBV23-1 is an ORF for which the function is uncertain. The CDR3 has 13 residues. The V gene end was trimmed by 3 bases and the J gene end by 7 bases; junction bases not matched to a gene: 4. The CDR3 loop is CASSHTDRGEQYF. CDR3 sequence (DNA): TGCGCCAGCAGTCACACAGACAGGGGGGAGCAGTACTTC.

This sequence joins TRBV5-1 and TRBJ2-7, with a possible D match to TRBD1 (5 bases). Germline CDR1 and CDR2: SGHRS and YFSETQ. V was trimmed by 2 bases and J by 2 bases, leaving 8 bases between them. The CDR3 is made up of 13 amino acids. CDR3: CASSLDSPYEQYF. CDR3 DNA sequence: TGCGCCAGCAGCTTAGACAGTCCCTACGAGCAGTACTTC.

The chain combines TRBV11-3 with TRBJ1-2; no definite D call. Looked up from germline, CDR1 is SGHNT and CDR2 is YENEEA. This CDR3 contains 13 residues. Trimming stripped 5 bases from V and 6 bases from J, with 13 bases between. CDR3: CASSAVEQNGYTF. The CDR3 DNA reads TGTGCCAGCAGCGCCGTGGAACAGAATGGCTACACCTTC.

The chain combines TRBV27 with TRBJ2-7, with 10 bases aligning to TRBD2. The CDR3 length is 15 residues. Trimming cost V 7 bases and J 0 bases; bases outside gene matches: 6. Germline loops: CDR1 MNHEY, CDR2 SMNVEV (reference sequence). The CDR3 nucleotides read TGTGCCAGCAAAACGCAGCGGGAGGGCTCCTACGAGCAGTACTTC. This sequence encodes CASKTQREGSYEQYF.

The DNA for the CDR3 is TGTGCCAGCAGCGACACTAGCGACAACTCCTACGAGCAGTACTTC. This sequence encodes CASSDTSDNSYEQYF. The V call is TRBV5-4, the J call TRBJ2-7; 7 nucleotides line up with TRBD2. Germline CDR1 SGHNT, CDR2 YYREEE (reference sequence). The J segment lost 0 bases and the V segment lost 4 bases, leaving 7 bases of the junction unmatched. The CDR3 runs to 15 residues.

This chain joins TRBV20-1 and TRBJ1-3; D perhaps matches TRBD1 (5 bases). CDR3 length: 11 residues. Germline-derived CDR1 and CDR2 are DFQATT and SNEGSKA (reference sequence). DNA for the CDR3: TGCAGCCGACAGAAAGGAAACACCATATATTTT. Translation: CSRQKGNTIYF.

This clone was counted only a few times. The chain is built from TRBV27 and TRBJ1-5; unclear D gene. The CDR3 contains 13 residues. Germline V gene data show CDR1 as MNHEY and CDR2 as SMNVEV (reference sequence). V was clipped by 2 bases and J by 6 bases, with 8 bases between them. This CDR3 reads CASSLAAGQPQHF. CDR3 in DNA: TGTGCCAGCAGTTTAGCGGCGGGTCAGCCCCAGCATTTT.

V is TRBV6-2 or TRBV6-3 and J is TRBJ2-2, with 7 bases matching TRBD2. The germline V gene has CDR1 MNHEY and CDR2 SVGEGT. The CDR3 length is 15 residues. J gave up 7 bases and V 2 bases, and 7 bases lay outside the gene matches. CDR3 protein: CASSYTGDYGGELFF. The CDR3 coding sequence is TGTGCCAGCAGTTACACGGGGGACTACGGCGGGGAGCTGTTTTTT.

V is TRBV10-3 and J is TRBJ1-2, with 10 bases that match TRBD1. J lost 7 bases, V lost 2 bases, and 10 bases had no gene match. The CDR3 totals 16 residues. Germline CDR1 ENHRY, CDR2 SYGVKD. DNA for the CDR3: TGTGCCATCAGTGAGAGGGGGGACAGGGGAGGTGGTGGCTACACCTTC. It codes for CAISERGDRGGGGYTF.

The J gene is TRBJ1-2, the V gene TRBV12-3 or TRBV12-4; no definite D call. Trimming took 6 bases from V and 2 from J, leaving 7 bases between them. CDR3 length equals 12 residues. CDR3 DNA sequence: TGTGCCAGCAGCCCCGGGAACTATGGCTACACCTTC. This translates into CASSPGNYGYTF.

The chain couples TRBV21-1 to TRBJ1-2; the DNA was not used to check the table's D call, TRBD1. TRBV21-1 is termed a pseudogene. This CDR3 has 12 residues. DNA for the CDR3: TGTGCCATTCGACAGGTTACTATGGGCTACACCTTC. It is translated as CAIRQVTMGYTF.

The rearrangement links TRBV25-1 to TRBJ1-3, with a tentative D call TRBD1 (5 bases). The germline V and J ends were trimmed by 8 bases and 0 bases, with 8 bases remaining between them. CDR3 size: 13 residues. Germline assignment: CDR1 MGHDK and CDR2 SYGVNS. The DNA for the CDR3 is TGTGCCAGCGGCAGGGACTCTGGAAACACCATATATTTT. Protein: CASGRDSGNTIYF.

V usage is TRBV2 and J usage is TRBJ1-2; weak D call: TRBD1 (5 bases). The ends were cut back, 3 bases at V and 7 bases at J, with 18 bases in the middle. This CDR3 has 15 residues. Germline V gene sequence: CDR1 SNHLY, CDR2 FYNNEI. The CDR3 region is CASSDLDTAGIGYTF. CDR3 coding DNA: TGTGCCAGCAGTGATTTGGACACGGCAGGAATTGGCTACACCTTC.

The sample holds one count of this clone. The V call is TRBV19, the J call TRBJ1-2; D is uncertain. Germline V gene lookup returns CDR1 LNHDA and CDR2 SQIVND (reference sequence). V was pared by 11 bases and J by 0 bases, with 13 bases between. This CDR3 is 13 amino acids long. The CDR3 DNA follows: TGTGCCGTAGCCCCTTGGGCTAACTATGGCTACACCTTC. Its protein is CAVAPWANYGYTF.